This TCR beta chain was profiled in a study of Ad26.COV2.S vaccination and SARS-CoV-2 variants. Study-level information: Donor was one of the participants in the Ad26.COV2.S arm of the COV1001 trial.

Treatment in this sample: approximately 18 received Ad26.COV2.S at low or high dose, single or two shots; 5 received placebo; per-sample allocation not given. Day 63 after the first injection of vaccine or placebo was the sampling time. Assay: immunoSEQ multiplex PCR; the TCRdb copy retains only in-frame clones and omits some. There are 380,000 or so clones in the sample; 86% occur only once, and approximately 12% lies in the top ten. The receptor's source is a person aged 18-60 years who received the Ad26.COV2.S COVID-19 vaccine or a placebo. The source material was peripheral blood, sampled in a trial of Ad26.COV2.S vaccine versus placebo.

CDR3 residues: CASSSVGTDGYTF. CDR3 nucleotide sequence: TGTGCCAGCAGCTCCGTAGGAACGGATGGCTACACCTTC. The rearrangement uses TRBV5-4 and TRBJ1-2; D gene ambiguous. The CDR3 sequence is 13 residues long. Trimming left V 3 bases short and J 6 bases short, with 12 bases between. The V gene's germline CDR1 is SGHNT and CDR2 YYREEE (reference sequence).